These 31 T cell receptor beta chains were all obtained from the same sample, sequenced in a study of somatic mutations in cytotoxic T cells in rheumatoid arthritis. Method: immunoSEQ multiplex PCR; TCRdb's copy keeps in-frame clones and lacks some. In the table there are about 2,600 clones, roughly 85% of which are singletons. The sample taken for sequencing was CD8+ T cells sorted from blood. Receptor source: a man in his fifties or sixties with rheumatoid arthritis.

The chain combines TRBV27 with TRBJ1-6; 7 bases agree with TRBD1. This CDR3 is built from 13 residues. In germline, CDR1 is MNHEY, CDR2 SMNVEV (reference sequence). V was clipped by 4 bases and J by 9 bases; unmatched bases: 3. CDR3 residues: CASSSQGVSPLHF. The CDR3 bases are TGTGCCAGCAGTTCGCAGGGGGTTTCACCCCTCCACTTT.

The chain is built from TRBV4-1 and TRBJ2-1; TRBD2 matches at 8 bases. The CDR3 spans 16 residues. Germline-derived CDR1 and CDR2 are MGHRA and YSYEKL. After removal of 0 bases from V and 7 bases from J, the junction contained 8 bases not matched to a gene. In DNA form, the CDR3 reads TGCGCCAGCAGCCAAGATGGGGCGGGAGGCACGAATGAGCAGTTCTTC. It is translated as CASSQDGAGGTNEQFF.

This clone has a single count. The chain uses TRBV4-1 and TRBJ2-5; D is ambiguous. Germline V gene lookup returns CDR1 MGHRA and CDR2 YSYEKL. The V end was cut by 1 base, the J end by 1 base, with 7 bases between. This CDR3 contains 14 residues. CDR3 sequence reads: CASSQVGSQETQYF. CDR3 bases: TGCGCCAGCAGCCAAGTGGGCAGCCAAGAGACCCAGTACTTC.

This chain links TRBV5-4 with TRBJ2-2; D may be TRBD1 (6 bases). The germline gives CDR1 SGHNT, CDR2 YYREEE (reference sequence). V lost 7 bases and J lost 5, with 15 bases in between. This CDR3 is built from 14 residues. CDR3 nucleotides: TGTGCCAGCGCCACAGGGTCCGAAACCGGGGAGCTGTTTTTT. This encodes CASATGSETGELFF. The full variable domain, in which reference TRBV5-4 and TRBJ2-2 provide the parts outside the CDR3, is ETGVTQSPTHLIKTRGQQVTLRCSSQSGHNTVSWYQQALGQGPQFIFQYYREEENGRGNFPPRFSGLQFPNYSSELNVNALELDDSALYLCASATGSETGELFFGEGSRLTVL.

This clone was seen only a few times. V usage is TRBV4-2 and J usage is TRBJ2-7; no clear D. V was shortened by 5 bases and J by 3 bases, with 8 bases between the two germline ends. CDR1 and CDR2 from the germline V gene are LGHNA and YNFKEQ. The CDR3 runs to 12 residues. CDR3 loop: CASSLASYEQYF. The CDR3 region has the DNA TGTGCCAGCAGCTTGGCCAGCTACGAGCAGTACTTC.

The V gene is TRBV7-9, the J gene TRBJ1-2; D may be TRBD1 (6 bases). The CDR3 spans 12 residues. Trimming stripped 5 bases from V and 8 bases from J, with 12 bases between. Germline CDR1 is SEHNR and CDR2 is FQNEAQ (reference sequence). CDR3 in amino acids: CASSQNRAGYTF. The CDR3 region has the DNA TGTGCCAGCAGCCAAAACAGGGCCGGCTACACCTTC.

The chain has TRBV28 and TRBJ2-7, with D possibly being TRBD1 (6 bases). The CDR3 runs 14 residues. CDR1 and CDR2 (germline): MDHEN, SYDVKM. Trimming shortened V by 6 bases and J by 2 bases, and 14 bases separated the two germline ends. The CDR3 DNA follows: TGTGCCAGCAGCCCTACCCCAGGGGCCTACGAGCAGTACTTC. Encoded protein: CASSPTPGAYEQYF.

CDR3 residues: CASSLGLGTGLNGYTF. CDR3 bases: TGTGCCAGCAGCTTGGGACTAGGGACAGGGCTTAATGGCTACACCTTC. V gene TRBV5-4 combines with J gene TRBJ1-2; 9 positions agree with TRBD1. CDR3 length: 16 residues. The ends lost 0 bases at V and 6 bases at J; junction bases unmatched: 9. Germline CDR1 SGHNT, CDR2 YYREEE (reference sequence).

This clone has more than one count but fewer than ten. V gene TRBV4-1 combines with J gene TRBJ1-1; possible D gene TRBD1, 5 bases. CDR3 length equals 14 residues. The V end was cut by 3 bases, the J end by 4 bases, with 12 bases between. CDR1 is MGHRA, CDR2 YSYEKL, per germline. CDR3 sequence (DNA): TGCGCCAGCAGCCATGCCGGACATAGCACTGAAGCTTTCTTT. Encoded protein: CASSHAGHSTEAFF.

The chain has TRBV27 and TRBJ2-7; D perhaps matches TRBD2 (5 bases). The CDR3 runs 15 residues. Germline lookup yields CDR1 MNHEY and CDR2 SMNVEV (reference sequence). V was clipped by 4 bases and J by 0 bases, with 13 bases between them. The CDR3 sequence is CASSSIGSFSYEQYF. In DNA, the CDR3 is TGTGCCAGCAGTTCAATAGGGAGTTTCTCCTACGAGCAGTACTTC.

The CDR3 sequence is CASSLDRADGYTF. Here the CDR3 DNA reads TGTGCCAGCAGTCTAGACAGGGCGGATGGCTACACCTTC. The chain couples TRBV6-6 to TRBJ1-2; TRBD1 matches 7 bases. The CDR3 loop spans 13 amino acids. Losses at the gene ends were 5 bases for V and 6 bases for J; bases not matched to a gene: 6. The germline CDR1 and CDR2 sequences are MNHNY and SVGAGI (reference sequence).

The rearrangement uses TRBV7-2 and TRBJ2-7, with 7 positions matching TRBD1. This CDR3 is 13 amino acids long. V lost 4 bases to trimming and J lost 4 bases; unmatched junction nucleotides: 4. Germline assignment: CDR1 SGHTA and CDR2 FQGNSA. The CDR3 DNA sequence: TGTGCCAGCAGCTGGCAGGGGGAGTACGAGCAGTACTTC. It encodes CASSWQGEYEQYF.

The CDR3 DNA reads as TGTGCCAGCAGCTCCCTAGGGGCGGATGAGCAGTTCTTC. Translated, it gives CASSSLGADEQFF. The chain is built from TRBV11-3 and TRBJ2-1; D is possibly TRBD1 (5 bases). In germline, CDR1 is SGHNT, CDR2 YENEEA. CDR3 length equals 13 residues. Trimming pared 4 bases from V and 8 bases from J, leaving 12 bases between.

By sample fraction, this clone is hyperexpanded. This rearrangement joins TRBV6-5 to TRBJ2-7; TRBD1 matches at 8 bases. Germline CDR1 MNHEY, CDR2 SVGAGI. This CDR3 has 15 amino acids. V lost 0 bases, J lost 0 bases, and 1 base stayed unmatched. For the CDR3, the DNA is TGTGCCAGCAGTTACTCTGACAGGGGCTCCTACGAGCAGTACTTC. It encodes CASSYSDRGSYEQYF.

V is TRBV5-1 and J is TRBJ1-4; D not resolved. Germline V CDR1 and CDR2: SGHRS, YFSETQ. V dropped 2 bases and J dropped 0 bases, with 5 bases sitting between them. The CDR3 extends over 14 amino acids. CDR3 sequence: CASSFGTTNEKLFF. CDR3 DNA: TGCGCCAGCAGCTTCGGGACAACTAATGAAAAACTGTTTTTT.

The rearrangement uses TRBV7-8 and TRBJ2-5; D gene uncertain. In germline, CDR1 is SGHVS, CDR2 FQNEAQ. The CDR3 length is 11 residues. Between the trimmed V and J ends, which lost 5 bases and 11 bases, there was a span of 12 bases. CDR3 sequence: CASSRKLEQYF. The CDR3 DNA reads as TGTGCCAGCAGCAGAAAGTTGGAGCAGTACTTC.

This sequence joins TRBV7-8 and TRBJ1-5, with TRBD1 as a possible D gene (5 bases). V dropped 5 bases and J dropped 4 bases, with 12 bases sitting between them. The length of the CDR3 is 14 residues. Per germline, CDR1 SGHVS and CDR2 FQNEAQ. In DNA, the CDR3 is TGTGCCAGCAGCGGAGGGACTGCGAATCAGCCCCAGCATTTT. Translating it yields CASSGGTANQPQHF.

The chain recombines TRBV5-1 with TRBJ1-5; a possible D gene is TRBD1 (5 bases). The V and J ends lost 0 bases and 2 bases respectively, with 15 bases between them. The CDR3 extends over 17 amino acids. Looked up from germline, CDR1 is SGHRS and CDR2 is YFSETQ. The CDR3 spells CASSLEAIGVRNQPQHF. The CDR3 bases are TGCGCCAGCAGCTTGGAGGCAATAGGGGTCCGCAATCAGCCCCAGCATTTT.

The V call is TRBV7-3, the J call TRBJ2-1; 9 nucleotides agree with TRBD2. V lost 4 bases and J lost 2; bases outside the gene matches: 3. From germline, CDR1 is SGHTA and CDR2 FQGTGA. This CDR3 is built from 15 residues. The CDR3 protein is CASSYGGGAYNEQFF. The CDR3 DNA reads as TGTGCCAGCAGCTACGGCGGGGGGGCCTACAATGAGCAGTTCTTC.

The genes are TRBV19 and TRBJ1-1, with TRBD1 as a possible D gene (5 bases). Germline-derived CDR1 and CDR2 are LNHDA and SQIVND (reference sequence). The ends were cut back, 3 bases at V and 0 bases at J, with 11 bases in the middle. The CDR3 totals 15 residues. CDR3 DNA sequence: TGTGCCAGTAGTATGTTTGGGGCTTTGAACACTGAAGCTTTCTTT. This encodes CASSMFGALNTEAFF. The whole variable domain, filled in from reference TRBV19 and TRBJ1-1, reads DGGITQSPKYLFRKEGQNVTLSCEQNLNHDAMYWYRQDPGQGLRLIYYSQIVNDFQKGDIAEGYSVSREKKESFPLTVTSAQKNPTAFYLCASSMFGALNTEAFFGQGTRLTVV.

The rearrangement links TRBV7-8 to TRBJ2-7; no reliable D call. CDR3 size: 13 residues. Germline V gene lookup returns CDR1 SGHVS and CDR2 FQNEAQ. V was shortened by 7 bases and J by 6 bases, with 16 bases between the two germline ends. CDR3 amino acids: CASTPAARGEQYF. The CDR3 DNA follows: TGTGCCAGCACCCCCGCGGCTCGCGGCGAGCAGTACTTC.

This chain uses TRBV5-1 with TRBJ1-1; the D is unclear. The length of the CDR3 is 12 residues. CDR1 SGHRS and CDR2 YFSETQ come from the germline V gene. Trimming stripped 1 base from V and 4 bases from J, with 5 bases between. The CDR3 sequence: CASSLSGTEAFF. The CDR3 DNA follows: TGCGCCAGCAGCTTGTCGGGCACTGAAGCTTTCTTT.

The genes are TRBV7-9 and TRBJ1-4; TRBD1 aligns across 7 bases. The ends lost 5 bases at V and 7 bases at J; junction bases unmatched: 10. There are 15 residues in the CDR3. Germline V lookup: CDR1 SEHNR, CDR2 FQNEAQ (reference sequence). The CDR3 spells CASSGPEGAAEKLFF. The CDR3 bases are TGTGCCAGCAGCGGGCCGGAGGGGGCGGCTGAAAAACTGTTTTTT.

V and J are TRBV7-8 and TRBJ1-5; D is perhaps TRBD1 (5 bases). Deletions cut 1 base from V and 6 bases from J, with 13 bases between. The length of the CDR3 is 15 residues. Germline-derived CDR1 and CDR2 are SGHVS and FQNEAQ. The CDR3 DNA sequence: TGTGCCAGCAGCTTAGGGGGGGGAGGAGGTCAGCCCCAGCATTTT. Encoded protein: CASSLGGGGGQPQHF. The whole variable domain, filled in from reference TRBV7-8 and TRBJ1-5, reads GAGVSQSPRYKVAKRGQDVALRCDPISGHVSLFWYQQALGQGPEFLTYFQNEAQLDKSGLPSDRFFAERPEGSVSTLKIQRTQQEDSAVYLCASSLGGGGGQPQHFGDGTRLSIL.

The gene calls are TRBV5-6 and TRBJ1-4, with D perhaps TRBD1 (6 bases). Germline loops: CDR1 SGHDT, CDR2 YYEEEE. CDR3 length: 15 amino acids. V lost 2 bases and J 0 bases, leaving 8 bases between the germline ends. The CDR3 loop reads CASSLWTATNEKLFF. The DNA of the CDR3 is TGTGCCAGCAGCTTATGGACAGCAACTAATGAAAAACTGTTTTTT.

The DNA of the CDR3 is TGCGCCAGCAGGCCACTAGGAGGCGCAGATACGCAGTATTTT. Translation gives CASRPLGGADTQYF. The chain uses TRBV5-1 and TRBJ2-3; tentative D call: TRBD2 (5 bases). Germline V gives CDR1 SGHRS, CDR2 YFSETQ. The CDR3 totals 14 residues. V was cut by 5 bases and J by 4 bases, with 14 bases left in between.

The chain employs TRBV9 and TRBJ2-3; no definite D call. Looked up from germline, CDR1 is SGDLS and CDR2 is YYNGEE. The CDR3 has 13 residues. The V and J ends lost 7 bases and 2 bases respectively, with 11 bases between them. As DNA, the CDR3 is TGTGCCAGCTCCTTAGTTCTCACAGATACGCAGTATTTT. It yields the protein CASSLVLTDTQYF.

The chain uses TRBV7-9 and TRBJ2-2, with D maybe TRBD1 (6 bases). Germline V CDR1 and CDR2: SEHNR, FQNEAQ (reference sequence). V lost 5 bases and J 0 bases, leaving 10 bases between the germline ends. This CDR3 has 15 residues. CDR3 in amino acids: CASSAGVPNTGELFF. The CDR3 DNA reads TGTGCCAGCAGCGCAGGGGTCCCGAACACCGGGGAGCTGTTTTTT. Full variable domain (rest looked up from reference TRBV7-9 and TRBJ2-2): DTGVSQNPRHKITKRGQNVTFRCDPISEHNRLYWYRQTLGQGPEFLTYFQNEAQLEKSRLLSDRFSAERPKGSFSTLEIQRTEQGDSAMYLCASSAGVPNTGELFFGEGSRLTVL.

CDR3 in amino acids: CAIAGTSYEQYF. For the CDR3, the DNA is TGTGCCATTGCCGGGACATCCTACGAGCAGTACTTC. The chain joins TRBV10-3 to TRBJ2-7; possibly TRBD1 for D (6 bases). Trimming cost V 9 bases and J 1 base, with 10 bases left between them. CDR1 ENHRY and CDR2 SYGVKD come from the germline V gene. This CDR3 spans 12 amino acids.

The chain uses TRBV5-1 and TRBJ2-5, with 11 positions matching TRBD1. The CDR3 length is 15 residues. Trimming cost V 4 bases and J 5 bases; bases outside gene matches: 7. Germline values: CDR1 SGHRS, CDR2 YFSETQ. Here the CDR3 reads CASSLLGTGGETQYF. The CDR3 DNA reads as TGCGCCAGCAGCCTCCTTGGGACAGGGGGGGAGACCCAGTACTTC. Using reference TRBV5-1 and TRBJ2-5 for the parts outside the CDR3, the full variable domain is KAGVTQTPRYLIKTRGQQVTLSCSPISGHRSVSWYQQTPGQGLQFLFEYFSETQRNKGNFPGRFSGRQFSNSRSEMNVSTLELGDSALYLCASSLLGTGGETQYFGPGTRLLVL.

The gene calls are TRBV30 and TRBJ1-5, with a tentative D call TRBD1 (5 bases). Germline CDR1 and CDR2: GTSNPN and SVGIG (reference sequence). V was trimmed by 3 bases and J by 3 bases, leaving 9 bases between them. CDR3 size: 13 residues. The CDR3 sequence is CAWSDSPNQPQHF. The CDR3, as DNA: TGTGCCTGGAGCGACAGTCCCAATCAGCCCCAGCATTTT.